This TCR beta chain is drawn from a study of beta chain features in type 1 diabetes. Whole-study findings and limits: Type 1 diabetes patients showed a moderate but significant shortening of TCRB CDR3s in all four CD4+ subsets.

The entirety of the isolated RNA underwent reverse transcription, so expressed TCRB transcripts were sequenced. The assay was immunoSEQ multiplex PCR, and TCRdb's table has in-frame clones only and misses some. The table lists a few hundred thousand clones, 15% to 20% of them singletons. Germline V gives CDR1 LNHNV, CDR2 YYDKDF (reference sequence). J was trimmed by 1 base and V by 4 bases; bases with no gene match: 3. The length of the CDR3 is 16 residues. Of note for this clone: The antigen is unknown.

The J gene is TRBJ2-3, the V gene TRBV15; 12 nucleotides line up with TRBD2. The sequenced sample was naive CD4+ T cells from blood. The TCR comes from a man between 25 and 39 years old with type 1 diabetes. The CDR3 coding sequence is TGTGCCACCAGCATTAGACTAGCGGGGGGCACAGATACGCAGTATTTT. This encodes CATSIRLAGGTDTQYF.